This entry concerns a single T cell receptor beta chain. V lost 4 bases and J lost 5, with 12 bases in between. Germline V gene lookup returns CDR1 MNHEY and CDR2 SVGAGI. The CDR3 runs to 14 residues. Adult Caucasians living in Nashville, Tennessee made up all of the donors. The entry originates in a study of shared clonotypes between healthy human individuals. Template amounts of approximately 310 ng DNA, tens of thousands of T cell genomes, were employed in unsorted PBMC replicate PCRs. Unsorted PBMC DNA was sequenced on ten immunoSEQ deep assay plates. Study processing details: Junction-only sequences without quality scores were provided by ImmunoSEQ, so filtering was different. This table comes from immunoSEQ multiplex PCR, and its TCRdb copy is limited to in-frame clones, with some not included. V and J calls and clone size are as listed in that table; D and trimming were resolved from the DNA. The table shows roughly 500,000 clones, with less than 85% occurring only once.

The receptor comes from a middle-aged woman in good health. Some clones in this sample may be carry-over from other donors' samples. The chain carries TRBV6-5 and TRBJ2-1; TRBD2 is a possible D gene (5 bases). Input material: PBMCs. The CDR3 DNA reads TGTGCCAGCAGTTGGTCCGGGGATGACAATGAGCAGTTCTTC. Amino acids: CASSWSGDDNEQFF.